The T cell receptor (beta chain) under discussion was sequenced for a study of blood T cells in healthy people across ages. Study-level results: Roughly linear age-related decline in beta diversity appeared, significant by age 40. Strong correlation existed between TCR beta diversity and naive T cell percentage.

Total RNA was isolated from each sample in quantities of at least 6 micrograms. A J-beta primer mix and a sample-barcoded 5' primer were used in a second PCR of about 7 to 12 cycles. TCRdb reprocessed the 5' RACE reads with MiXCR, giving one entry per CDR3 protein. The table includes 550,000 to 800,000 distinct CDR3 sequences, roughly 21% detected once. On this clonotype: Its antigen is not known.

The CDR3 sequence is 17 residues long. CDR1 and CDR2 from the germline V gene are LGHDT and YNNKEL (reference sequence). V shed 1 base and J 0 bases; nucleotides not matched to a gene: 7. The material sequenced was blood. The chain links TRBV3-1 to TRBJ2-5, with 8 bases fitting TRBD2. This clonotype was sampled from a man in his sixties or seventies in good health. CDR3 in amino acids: CASSQVGLAGHQETQYF. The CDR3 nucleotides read TGTGCCAGCAGCCAAGTTGGGCTAGCGGGTCACCAAGAGACCCAGTACTTC.